This T cell receptor beta chain was captured in a study of shared clonotypes between healthy human individuals. Whole-study context: Per donor, three plates held CD4 naive cells, three held CD4 memory, two held CD8 naive and one held CD8 memory. General study findings and limits: All-four-donor shared clonotypes had higher generation probabilities than non-shared clonotypes did. As a rule, naive subsets had a larger estimated richness than memory subsets.

Between the trimmed V and J ends, which lost 4 bases and 0 bases, there was a span of 13 bases. Germline V CDR1 and CDR2: MNHEY, SMNVEV (reference sequence). The CDR3 totals 17 residues. Clones were sequenced by immunoSEQ multiplex PCR, and TCRdb holds only the in-frame ones, with some missing. The sample has about 2.3 million clones; roughly 90% are singletons. About this clone itself: Its antigen is undetermined.

The J gene is TRBJ2-6, the V gene TRBV27, with a tentative D call TRBD2 (5 bases). The sequencing sample was made of naive CD4+ T cells from PBMCs. The subset was: CD45RA+ positively selected. The TCR was taken from a man aged 18 to 30 in good health. Some clones in this sample may be carry-over from other donors' samples. The chain's CDR3 is CASSYEGPISGANVLTF. Here the CDR3 DNA reads TGTGCCAGCAGTTATGAGGGTCCCATCTCTGGGGCCAACGTCCTGACTTTC.